A single sample is the source of the 10 T cell receptor beta chains below, sequenced in a study of blood T cells in healthy people across ages. The authors ran a second PCR of roughly 6 to 12 cycles using a sample-barcoded 5' primer and a J-beta primer mix. From the 5' RACE reads, TCRdb called clonotypes with MiXCR, one entry per CDR3 protein. Of some 320,000 distinct CDR3 sequences listed, 25% to 30% are singletons. Sequencing was performed on blood. The origin of the receptors is a woman aged 70 to 79 in good health.

There are a few counts of this clonotype. CDR3 loop: CASSVGAQSDSTNEKLFF. The CDR3 DNA reads as TGTGCCAGCAGCGTTGGGGCCCAGAGCGATTCAACTAATGAAAAACTGTTTTTT. The genes are TRBV9 and TRBJ1-4; tentative D call: TRBD1 (5 bases). Trimming stripped 2 bases from V and 0 bases from J, with 17 bases between. The CDR3 length is 18 residues. Germline V gives CDR1 SGDLS, CDR2 YYNGEE.

The V call is TRBV21-1, the J call TRBJ2-7. TRBV21-1 is a pseudogene segment. This CDR3 is 9 amino acids long. In nucleotides, the CDR3 is TGTGCCAGTGACTACGAGCAGTACTTC. As protein: CASDYEQYF.

J is TRBJ1-5 and V is TRBV9; no firm D call. Per the germline V gene, CDR1 is SGDLS and CDR2 is YYNGEE. The CDR3 runs to 13 residues. V was cut by 0 bases and J by 7 bases, with 8 bases left in between. The CDR3 DNA follows: TGTGCCAGCAGCGTAGATACAGTACAGCCCCAGCATTTT. This translates into CASSVDTVQPQHF.

This clonotype has a handful of counts. One end of the junction is discordant with germline, which a read error may explain. The J gene is TRBJ2-5, the V gene TRBV5-4, with D unclear. CDR1 SGHNT and CDR2 YYREEE come from the germline V gene (reference sequence). The CDR3 has 16 residues. CDR3 DNA sequence: TGTGCCAGCAGCCCCGGACGGGCGAGGACCGAAGAGGCCCAGTACTTC. Its translation: CASSPGRARTEEAQYF.

The chain recombines TRBV10-3 with TRBJ2-5; a weak D match, TRBD2 (5 bases). The germline V gene encodes CDR1 ENHRY and CDR2 SYGVKD. The CDR3 contains 13 residues. Trimming took 6 bases from V and 7 from J, leaving 15 bases between them. CDR3 DNA: TGTGCCATCAGCAGCGGTAGCTTGGGGACCCAGTACTTC. Translation: CAISSGSLGTQYF.

The chain links TRBV20-1 to TRBJ1-3, with a tentative D call TRBD1 (6 bases). The CDR3 length is 14 residues. The germline V gene has CDR1 DFQATT and CDR2 SNEGSKA (reference sequence). V was pared by 8 bases and J by 1 base, with 15 bases between. The CDR3: CSIPGAGSGNTIYF. The CDR3 DNA reads as TGCAGTATACCAGGGGCGGGATCTGGAAACACCATATATTTT.

This clonotype came up a few times. The rearrangement joins TRBV20-1 to TRBJ1-1; D is unclear. Trimming pared 3 bases from V and 1 base from J, leaving 9 bases between. This CDR3 has 13 residues. Germline CDR1 reads DFQATT; CDR2 reads SNEGSKA (reference sequence). This CDR3 is CSASWGSNTEAFF. In nucleotides, the CDR3 is TGCAGTGCTAGCTGGGGTTCGAACACTGAAGCTTTCTTT.

The genes are TRBV7-2 and TRBJ2-5; 7 positions agree with TRBD2. V dropped 5 bases and J dropped 4; count of bases not matched to a gene: 13. The CDR3 is 16 residues long. Per germline, CDR1 SGHTA and CDR2 FQGNSA. The CDR3 nucleotides read TGTGCCAGCAGCCCGTCCAAGCGGGGCCTGGTAGAGACCCAGTACTTC. Protein: CASSPSKRGLVETQYF.

This clonotype was seen ten or more times. This rearrangement joins TRBV16 to TRBJ2-3; 8 nucleotides agree with TRBD2. Germline V gene lookup returns CDR1 KGHSY and CDR2 FQNENV. The CDR3 totals 14 residues. V lost 0 bases, J lost 9 bases, and 5 bases stayed unmatched. CDR3 coding DNA: TGTGCCAGCAGCCAATCGTTGGGACTAGGGACGCAGTATTTT. Translating gives CASSQSLGLGTQYF. The whole variable domain, remainder taken from reference TRBV16 and TRBJ2-3, is GEEVAQTPKHLVRGEGQKAKLYCAPIKGHSYVFWYQQVLKNEFKFLISFQNENVFDETGMPKERFSAKCLPNSPCSLEIQATKLEDSAVYFCASSQSLGLGTQYFGPGTRLTVL.

The CDR3 bases are TGTGCCAGCAGCTCGGACCCCGGAAGAAACTACGAGCAGTACTTC. Translating gives CASSSDPGRNYEQYF. The V and J genes are TRBV9 and TRBJ2-7; D gene uncertain. The germline gives CDR1 SGDLS, CDR2 YYNGEE. The CDR3 contains 15 residues. With 4 bases removed from V and 3 bases from J, the gap between germline ends came to 17 bases. The whole variable domain, filled in from reference TRBV9 and TRBJ2-7, reads DSGVTQTPKHLITATGQRVTLRCSPRSGDLSVYWYQQSLDQGLQFLIQYYNGEERAKGNILERFSAQQFPDLHSELNLSSLELGDSALYFCASSSDPGRNYEQYFGPGTRLTVT.